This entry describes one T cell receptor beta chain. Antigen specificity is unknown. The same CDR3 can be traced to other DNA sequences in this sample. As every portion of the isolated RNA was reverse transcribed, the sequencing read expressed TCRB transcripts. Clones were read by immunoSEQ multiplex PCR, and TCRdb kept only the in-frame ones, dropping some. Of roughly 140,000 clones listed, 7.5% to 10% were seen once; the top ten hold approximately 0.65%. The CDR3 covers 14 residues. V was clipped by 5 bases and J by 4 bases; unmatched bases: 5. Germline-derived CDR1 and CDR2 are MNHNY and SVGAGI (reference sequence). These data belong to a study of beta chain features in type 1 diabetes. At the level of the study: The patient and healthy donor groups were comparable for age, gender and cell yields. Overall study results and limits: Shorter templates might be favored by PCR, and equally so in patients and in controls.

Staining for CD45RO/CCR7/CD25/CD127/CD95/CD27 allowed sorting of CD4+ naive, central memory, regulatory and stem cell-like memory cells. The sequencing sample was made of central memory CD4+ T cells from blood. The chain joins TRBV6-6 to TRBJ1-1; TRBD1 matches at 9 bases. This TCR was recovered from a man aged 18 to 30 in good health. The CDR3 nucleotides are TGTGCCAGCAGTCAACAGGGGGCAGGCACTGAAGCTTTCTTT. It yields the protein CASSQQGAGTEAFF.